The present TCR beta chain was sequenced within a study of regulatory T cells in long-lasting Graves disease (dated by TCRdb to the early 2020s). Study-level background: Patients with newly diagnosed Graves' disease had been on antithyroid drugs for under 3 months. A total of approximately 35 samples underwent TCR sequencing: about 13 from persistent and 20 from newly diagnosed Graves' disease patients. The study took place in China and was registered as a clinical trial. Patients with persistent Graves' disease were compared with patients with newly diagnosed Graves' disease using TCR sequencing and RNA sequencing of peripheral blood. Overall study results and their limits: The authors noted that the small sample size was a limitation that may lower accuracy. Sequencing and analysis were limited to the TCR beta chain. The study examined only peripheral blood because the primary lesion, thyroid tissue, could not be accessed. Patients with persistent disease shared more public clonotypes (approximately 2,500) than newly diagnosed patients did (966). Compared with newly diagnosed patients, persistent Graves' disease patients had lower TCR Shannon entropy and fewer highly expanded clones, which suggests clonal expansion. TRBV28, TRBJ1-2 and TRBJ2-5 were preferentially used in persistent disease, while TRBV20-1 and TRBJ2-1 were favored in newly diagnosed disease.

Worth noting for this clonotype: Its target antigen remains unknown. No qualities accompany the bases; no much larger clone lies one base away.

The germline V gene encodes CDR1 SNHLY and CDR2 FYNNEI. Including cysteine and phenylalanine, the CDR3 has 14 amino acids. The sequence is cut down to CDR3 DNA, 42 bases in frame from base 1. V loses 7 bases of germline sequence and J loses 2 bases, and the interval between the two ends is 14 bases. The sample's time point label is to be understood as: newly diagnosed GD, antithyroid drugs for less than 3 months. For both TCR sequencing and RNA sequencing, RNA was extracted from PBMCs in TRIzol. The diagnosis of Graves' disease followed American Thyroid Association guidelines. Recruitment of patients was carried out at an endocrinology department in Xi'an, China. From each patient, 8 to 10 milliliters of peripheral blood was collected into an EDTA anticoagulant tube. PBMCs were isolated by Ficoll Paque Plus density gradient separation without further T cell sorting. An Agilent 2100 Bioanalyzer and agarose gel were used to assess RNA quality, and a NanoDrop 2000 was used to measure RNA concentration.

Library generation was performed with multiplex PCR. TCRdb shows the sequencer as Illumina HiSeq 4000. iRepertoire HTBI primers and Arm-PCR amplification of CDR3 regions were used to construct TCR beta libraries. Gel purification was performed on PCR products prior to sequencing. For the original study's pipeline: Gene usage analysis of CDR3 amino acid clonotypes relied on the roughly 60 TRBV and 15 or so TRBJ segments identified across samples. Filtered high-quality paired reads were merged into contigs using COPE and FqMerger. BLAST was used to align contigs to the IMGT TRBV, TRBD and TRBJ reference genes, and CDR3 was defined following IMGT. Highly expanded clones were defined as clonotypes with a frequency above 0.1%. Repertoire diversity was measured by Shannon entropy, and V-J evenness by the Gini coefficient. A clonotype found in more than one individual was treated as public. TCRdb itself trimmed the public reads at Q25 with fastp, ran MiXCR and retained productive beta chains. Rows with one shared CDR3 protein collapse into an entry with the most common genes and DNA. TCRdb's processing, not the authors', yielded these V and J calls. This sample is represented by some 230,000 distinct CDR3 sequences; 15% to 20% of them were singletons. 22% of the sample lies in the top ten.

The chain is encoded by TRBV2 joined to TRBJ2-5, with a tentative D gene TRBD1 over 8 matching bases. Sequencing was performed on peripheral blood mononuclear cells (PBMCs), taken at new diagnosis, from a patient treated with antithyroid drugs. The clonotype originates from a female donor with Graves disease. For the CDR3, the sequence is CASNRGGQQETQYF. Here is the DNA: TGTGCCAGCAACAGGGGGGGACAGCAAGAGACCCAGTACTTC.